Below are 27 T cell receptor beta chains sequenced from a single sample in a study of T cell responses to AZD1222 COVID-19 vaccine. The data were produced by immunoSEQ multiplex PCR, yet TCRdb's version contains in-frame clones alone and is incomplete. Of about 120,000 clones listed, 70% to 85% are singletons. The specimen comprised peripheral blood, sampled on day 0 of AZD1222 vaccination. The receptors stem from an adult in good health.

V gene TRBV4-2 combines with J gene TRBJ1-1, with D perhaps matching TRBD1 (6 bases). The CDR3 is 15 residues long. Germline V lookup: CDR1 LGHNA, CDR2 YNFKEQ. Trimming took off 0 bases at V and 3 bases at J, with 11 bases between the two ends. The CDR3 region has the DNA TGTGCCAGCAGCCAAGAGCAGGGGACCTACACTGAAGCTTTCTTT. Its translation is CASSQEQGTYTEAFF.

The chain employs TRBV28 and TRBJ2-7; perhaps TRBD2 as D (6 bases). The V gene's germline CDR1 is MDHEN and CDR2 SYDVKM. The germline V and J ends were trimmed by 2 bases and 3 bases, with 11 bases remaining between them. The CDR3 loop spans 14 amino acids. CDR3 bases: TGTGCCAGCAGTTTACTTACCGGGAGCTACGAGCAGTACTTC. Protein product: CASSLLTGSYEQYF.

V and J are TRBV2 and TRBJ1-4; perhaps TRBD1 as D (6 bases). Germline V gene sequence: CDR1 SNHLY, CDR2 FYNNEI. The CDR3 is 14 residues long. Trimming removed 9 bases from V and 0 bases from J, with 11 bases in between. This CDR3 reads CARSEGATNEKLFF. CDR3 coding DNA: TGTGCCAGGTCGGAGGGGGCAACTAATGAAAAACTGTTTTTT.

The CDR3 sequence is CASSSRLWGSYEQYF. Here the CDR3 DNA reads TGTGCCAGCAGCTCCAGGCTTTGGGGGTCCTACGAGCAGTACTTC. J is TRBJ2-7 and V is TRBV7-8; D could derive from TRBD1 or TRBD2 (5 bases each). Trimming shortened V by 4 bases and J by 1 base, and 14 bases separated the two germline ends. The CDR3 extends over 15 amino acids. Germline lookup yields CDR1 SGHVS and CDR2 FQNEAQ.

The V gene is TRBV4-3, the J gene TRBJ2-7; 10 bases are shared with TRBD2. Germline assignment: CDR1 LGHNA and CDR2 YSLEER. The ends lost 0 bases at V and 4 bases at J; junction bases unmatched: 3. This CDR3 is built from 15 residues. CDR3 DNA sequence: TGCGCCAGCAGCCAAGACGGGACTAGCGTTTACGAGCAGTACTTC. It encodes CASSQDGTSVYEQYF.

V is TRBV5-1 and J is TRBJ2-6; D is unclear. Per germline, CDR1 SGHRS and CDR2 YFSETQ. The V gene lost 4 bases and the J gene lost 0 bases, with 17 bases spanning the gap. The CDR3 is 18 residues long. The CDR3 DNA follows: TGCGCCAGCAGCGGCCGCCTCTCAGGAGCCTCTGGGGCCAACGTCCTGACTTTC. Protein sequence: CASSGRLSGASGANVLTF.

This rearrangement joins TRBV24-1 to TRBJ2-3; tentatively, D is TRBD2 (6 bases). Germline V CDR1 and CDR2: KGHDR, SFDVKD. This CDR3 spans 14 amino acids. The V end lost 5 bases, the J end lost 3 bases, and 11 bases lay between the germline ends. Here the CDR3 reads CATSGKEGTDTQYF. The CDR3 nucleotides read TGTGCCACCAGTGGAAAGGAGGGAACAGATACGCAGTATTTT.

The chain has TRBV19 and TRBJ1-3; a possible D gene is TRBD1 (6 bases). Germline V gene data show CDR1 as LNHDA and CDR2 as SQIVND (reference sequence). V dropped 6 bases and J dropped 6 bases, with 21 bases sitting between them. This CDR3 is built from 16 residues. CDR3 protein: CASSHRKTGILNTIYF. The CDR3, as DNA: TGTGCCAGTAGCCACCGAAAGACAGGCATCTTAAACACCATATATTTT.

V and J are TRBV18 and TRBJ1-3, with TRBD1 identical over 9 bases. CDR3 length: 16 residues. Germline V CDR1 and CDR2: KGHSH, LQKENI. The V segment lost 5 bases and the J segment 0 bases; nucleotides outside the gene matches: 5. CDR3 sequence reads: CASSSRDRASGNTIYF. The CDR3 DNA follows: TGTGCCAGCTCATCTCGGGACAGGGCCTCTGGAAACACCATATATTTT.

As to this clone: Other DNA sequences in this specimen translate into the identical CDR3. The chain carries TRBV11-2 and TRBJ1-5, with D hard to call. V lost 3 bases and J lost 0, with 9 bases in between. There are 15 residues in the CDR3. Germline V CDR1 and CDR2: SGHAT, FQNNGV. This CDR3 reads CASSLGDSSNQPQHF. The CDR3 DNA sequence: TGTGCCAGCAGCTTGGGAGACTCTAGCAATCAGCCCCAGCATTTT.

The chain combines TRBV7-2 with TRBJ2-3, with D unresolved. Germline CDR1 reads SGHTA; CDR2 reads FQGNSA. CDR3 length: 14 residues. V gave up 2 bases and J gave up 1 base, with 7 bases separating them. This chain's CDR3 is CASSLSDRTDTQYF. In nucleotides, the CDR3 is TGTGCCAGCAGCTTATCGGACCGCACAGATACGCAGTATTTT.

The J gene is TRBJ2-5, the V gene TRBV29-1, with a weak D call TRBD2 (6 bases). The CDR3 has 17 residues. Germline V CDR1 and CDR2: SQVTM, ANQGSEA. With 0 bases removed from V and 5 bases from J, the gap between germline ends came to 22 bases. The DNA of the CDR3 is TGCAGCGTTGAAGAAGTAGGTGGCGGGGCTGAGGAGGAGACCCAGTACTTC. Protein sequence: CSVEEVGGGAEEETQYF.

The V gene is TRBV4-2, the J gene TRBJ1-2, with D hard to call. The CDR3 is made up of 15 amino acids. V lost 1 base, J lost 3 bases, and 12 bases lay in between. The germline V gene has CDR1 LGHNA and CDR2 YNFKEQ. CDR3 DNA: TGTGCCAGCAGCCAAGGGGCAGACGTCGACTATGGCTACACCTTC. Residues: CASSQGADVDYGYTF.

V and J are TRBV19 and TRBJ1-1; the match to TRBD1 covers 7 bases. CDR1 is LNHDA and CDR2 is SQIVND in the germline V gene (reference sequence). V was clipped by 5 bases and J by 6 bases; unmatched bases: 6. The CDR3 extends over 13 amino acids. The CDR3 nucleotides are TGTGCCAGTAGTCCCTGGGACAGCTCTGAAGCTTTCTTT. Translated: CASSPWDSSEAFF.

V usage is TRBV20-1 and J usage is TRBJ1-1; no clear D gene. This CDR3 has 14 amino acids. Germline lookup yields CDR1 DFQATT and CDR2 SNEGSKA (reference sequence). Trimming shortened V by 3 bases and J by 5 bases, and 16 bases separated the two germline ends. CDR3: CSASKGFLGTEAFF. The CDR3 bases are TGCAGTGCTAGTAAGGGATTCCTGGGGACTGAAGCTTTCTTT.

This clone was seen a few times. The chain couples TRBV27 to TRBJ1-5, with D possibly matching TRBD1 (6 bases). The CDR3 has 15 amino acids. V was pared by 4 bases and J by 0 bases, with 10 bases between. CDR1 and CDR2 from the germline V gene are MNHEY and SMNVEV (reference sequence). This CDR3 is CASSWGPDSNQPQHF. Here the CDR3 DNA reads TGTGCCAGCAGTTGGGGGCCCGATAGCAATCAGCCCCAGCATTTT.

Here the CDR3 DNA reads TGCGCCAGCAGCCCGCAGGAGGGACAGAACTATGGCTACACCTTC. This codes for CASSPQEGQNYGYTF. The chain carries TRBV4-1 and TRBJ1-2; TRBD1 matches 7 bases. The V gene's germline CDR1 is MGHRA and CDR2 YSYEKL. Trimming took 4 bases from V and 2 from J; bases not matched to a gene: 7. The CDR3 spans 15 residues.

The chain couples TRBV15 to TRBJ1-5; weak D call: TRBD1 (5 bases). With 5 bases removed from V and 6 bases from J, the gap between germline ends came to 17 bases. Germline-derived CDR1 and CDR2 are LNHNV and YYDKDF (reference sequence). The CDR3 contains 15 residues. Written as DNA, the CDR3 is TGTGCCACCAGCGGGGGAGAGGTAGAAGGTCAGCCCCAGCATTTT. This gives the protein CATSGGEVEGQPQHF.

The gene calls are TRBV5-4 and TRBJ2-5, with D tentatively TRBD1 or TRBD2 (7 bases each). This CDR3 region has 14 residues. V dropped 4 bases and J dropped 2 bases, with 12 bases sitting between them. The V gene's germline CDR1 is SGHNT and CDR2 YYREEE (reference sequence). In DNA form, the CDR3 reads TGTGCCAGCAGCCGGGGGGACAGACAAGAGACCCAGTACTTC. Translating gives CASSRGDRQETQYF.

This chain connects TRBV5-4 to TRBJ1-3; D is unclear. The CDR3 length is 15 residues. Trimming stripped 3 bases from V and 0 bases from J, with 10 bases between. Germline CDR1 SGHNT, CDR2 YYREEE (reference sequence). CDR3 loop: CASSSGVPSGNTIYF. In DNA, the CDR3 is TGTGCCAGCAGCTCCGGGGTGCCCTCTGGAAACACCATATATTTT.

This CDR3 is CASSVAPFDEQYF. CDR3 sequence (DNA): TGTGCCAGCAGCGTAGCCCCGTTCGACGAGCAGTACTTC. The V and J genes are TRBV9 and TRBJ2-7; D gene ambiguous. The V gene lost 0 bases and the J gene lost 5 bases, with 9 bases spanning the gap. CDR1 is SGDLS, CDR2 YYNGEE, per germline. This CDR3 is 13 amino acids long.

This chain connects TRBV28 to TRBJ2-7; TRBD2 matches at 8 bases. CDR1 and CDR2 (germline): MDHEN, SYDVKM. This CDR3 is 13 amino acids long. V lost 11 bases, J lost 0 bases, and 6 bases stayed unmatched. CDR3 sequence: CAAGGESSYEQYF. Written as DNA, the CDR3 is TGTGCCGCCGGGGGGGAGAGCTCCTACGAGCAGTACTTC.

The chain has TRBV6-5 and TRBJ1-2; perhaps TRBD1 as D (6 bases). The V and J ends lost 5 bases and 4 bases respectively, with 11 bases between them. Germline V gene sequence: CDR1 MNHEY, CDR2 SVGAGI. The CDR3 length is 13 residues. The CDR3 DNA is TGTGCCAGCAGTAAGGGGGAGGCCTATGGCTACACCTTC. Encoded protein: CASSKGEAYGYTF.

The chain has TRBV3-1 (or the pseudogene TRBV3-2) and TRBJ2-7, with TRBD2 identical over 9 bases. Losses at the gene ends were 1 base for V and 3 bases for J; bases not matched to a gene: 4. CDR1 and CDR2 (germline): LGHDT, YNNKEL (reference sequence). This CDR3 region has 15 residues. CDR3 sequence (DNA): TGTGCCAGCAGCCAAGTACCTAGCGGGGTCTACGAGCAGTACTTC. It yields the protein CASSQVPSGVYEQYF.

V usage is TRBV2 and J usage is TRBJ2-2; the D gene is possibly TRBD1 (5 bases). Germline lookup yields CDR1 SNHLY and CDR2 FYNNEI. Trimming cost V 6 bases and J 2 bases, with 7 bases left between them. This CDR3 has 13 amino acids. In DNA form, the CDR3 reads TGTGCCAGCAGGACAGAAAACACCGGGGAGCTGTTTTTT. Translated, it gives CASRTENTGELFF.

V is TRBV2 and J is TRBJ1-6, with D perhaps TRBD1 (5 bases). The CDR3 spans 16 residues. Looked up from germline, CDR1 is SNHLY and CDR2 is FYNNEI. The germline V and J ends were trimmed by 8 bases and 6 bases, with 20 bases remaining between them. CDR3: CASHRDRGRVNSPLHF. Written as DNA, the CDR3 is TGTGCCAGCCACCGGGATCGGGGGAGGGTTAATTCACCCCTCCACTTT.

The chain links TRBV28 to TRBJ2-7, with TRBD2 matching 9 bases. Germline V lookup: CDR1 MDHEN, CDR2 SYDVKM. This CDR3 is built from 14 residues. Trimming removed 7 bases from V and 5 bases from J; junction bases left unmatched: 9. In DNA, the CDR3 is TGTGCCAGCAAGCATCCTAGCGGGGCGGACGAGCAGTACTTC. Translated: CASKHPSGADEQYF. The full variable domain, with the rest looked up from reference TRBV28 and TRBJ2-7, is DVKVTQSSRYLVKRTGEKVFLECVQDMDHENMFWYRQDPGLGLRLIYFSYDVKMKEKGDIPEGYSVSREKKERFSLILESASTNQTSMYLCASKHPSGADEQYFGPGTRLTVT.